This is a list of T cell receptor beta chains from one sample in a study of cytomegalovirus exposure and HLA in healthy donors. The repertoire was sequenced with immunoSEQ multiplex PCR; TCRdb's copy has only in-frame clones and lacks some. The table lists some 95,000 clones, roughly two thirds of them singletons, with 0.95% to 1.5% in the top ten. The sequenced sample was PBMCs. These receptors were taken from a female donor in good health and CMV-seronegative. CDR3s leave out the opening cysteine and the closing phenylalanine or tryptophan. A row's size may be missing; if present it is once, few, many or a size class.

V: TRBV5-8
size: .
CDR3: ASSLPGTGKNIQY

V: TRBV6-4
size: .
CDR3: ASSSGQGGYT

V: TRBV28
size: .
CDR3: ASSSSWDRDQETQY

V: TRBV30
size: .
CDR3: AWRDRGDNEQF

V: TRBV7-6
size: .
CDR3: ASSLGHSGNTIY

V: TRBV5-4
size: once
CDR3: ASSPTNRPFEQY

V: TRBV6-1
size: .
CDR3: ASRLGQLTYEQY

V: TRBV5-6
size: .
CDR3: ASRREGSNYGYT

V: TRBV19
size: .
CDR3: ASNQVSLPLSGANVLT

V: TRBV27
size: .
CDR3: ASSSRPGWSGYT

V: TRBV7-9
size: .
CDR3: ASSFLTTSDGYT

V: TRBV12-2
size: .
CDR3: ASRQRTSGSYEQY

V: TRBV5-8
size: few
CDR3: ASSIPTPEQF

V: TRBV18
size: .
CDR3: ASGASGRRGEQY

V: TRBV25-1
size: .
CDR3: ASSSGGTEAF

V: TRBV9
size: few
CDR3: ASSTLAGGPTDTQY

V: TRBV29-1
size: few
CDR3: SVDLTGGNEAF

V: TRBV7-2
size: few
CDR3: ASSLVGGSSSYEQY

V: TRBV19
size: once
CDR3: ASVNSRGEKLF

V: TRBV29-1
size: few
CDR3: SVWDRVNTEAF

V: TRBV6-1
size: once
CDR3: ASNSGQGNTGELF

V: TRBV6-1
size: .
CDR3: ASSPSGTGAYEQY

V: TRBV7-9
size: .
CDR3: ASRPGVRMPQY

V: TRBV5-5
size: few
CDR3: ASSISGGSSYEQY

V: TRBV11-3
size: .
CDR3: ASSPLTQGDTQY

V: TRBV29-1
size: .
CDR3: SVEDLASGTYNEQF

V: TRBV11-2
size: .
CDR3: ASSLLAPSGYEQY

V: TRBV28
size: once
CDR3: ASSFSGLTSGRIYEQY

V: TRBV6-6
size: few
CDR3: ASSGIGVTEAF

V: TRBV4-1
size: .
CDR3: ASSQNQGGDTEAF

V: TRBV5-1
size: .
CDR3: ASSLGQYNSPLH

V: TRBV25-1
size: .
CDR3: ASSRLAEQETQY

V: TRBV4-3
size: .
CDR3: ASSQGQGNGYT

V: TRBV6-1
size: .
CDR3: ASSTRQGARQPQH

V: TRBV29-1
size: .
CDR3: SVERTLNTEAF

V: TRBV6-1
size: few
CDR3: ASSPTREVDEQY

V: TRBV4-3
size: .
CDR3: ASSQDSTAGANVLT

V: TRBV6-5
size: .
CDR3: ASSYSVGGNGNTIY

V: TRBV13
size: .
CDR3: ASIQFGAGNEQF

V: TRBV6-5
size: .
CDR3: ATREGRVTDTQY

V: TRBV27
size: .
CDR3: ASSPRSVQYGYT

V: TRBV15
size: .
CDR3: ATSHPRAWVDTDTQY

V: TRBV28
size: .
CDR3: ASRPSGQGDQPQH

V: TRBV5-1
size: .
CDR3: ASSMVAGTSTDTQY

V: TRBV5-4
size: .
CDR3: ASSFTGGGYYGYT

V: TRBV5-1
size: .
CDR3: ASSPGQGQGNTEAF

V: TRBV2
size: .
CDR3: ASTGGLADYEQY

V: TRBV6-1
size: .
CDR3: ASSADRASGELF